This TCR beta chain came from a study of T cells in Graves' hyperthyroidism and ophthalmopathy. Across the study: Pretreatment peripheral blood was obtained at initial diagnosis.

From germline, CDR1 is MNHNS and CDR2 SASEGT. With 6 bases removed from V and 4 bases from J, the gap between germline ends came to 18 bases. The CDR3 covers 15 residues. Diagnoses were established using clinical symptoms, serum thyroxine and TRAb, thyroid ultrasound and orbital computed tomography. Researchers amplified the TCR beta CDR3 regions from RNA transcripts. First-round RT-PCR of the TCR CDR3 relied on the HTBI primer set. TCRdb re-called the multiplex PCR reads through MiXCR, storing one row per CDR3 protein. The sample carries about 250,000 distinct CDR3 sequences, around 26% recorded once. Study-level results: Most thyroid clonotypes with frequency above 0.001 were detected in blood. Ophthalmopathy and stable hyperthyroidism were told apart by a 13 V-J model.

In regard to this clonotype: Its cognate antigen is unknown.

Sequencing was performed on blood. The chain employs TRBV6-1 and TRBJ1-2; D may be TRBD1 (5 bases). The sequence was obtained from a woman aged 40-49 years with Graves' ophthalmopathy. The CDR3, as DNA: TGTGCCAGCAGAACAGACAGATTAAAACTCTATGGCTACACCTTC. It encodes CASRTDRLKLYGYTF.